This T cell receptor (beta chain) came from a study of blood T cell repertoires in COVID-19. The wider study: Spain, Italy and the United States supplied samples that represented acute and convalescent COVID-19. From T cells, B-cell-depleted T cells, or PBMCs came the material, which was cDNA or gDNA.

V shed 7 bases, J shed 5 bases, and the junction held 9 bases outside the gene matches. The length of the CDR3 is 13 residues. Germline V gives CDR1 SQVTM, CDR2 ANQGSEA. As handled by the study authors: Scientists estimated how many nucleated cells there were by amplifying reference gene primers. Here immunoSEQ multiplex PCR was the method, and the copy in TCRdb shows in-frame clones only, minus some. That table supplies the V and J calls and clone size; D and trimming were determined from the DNA. This table holds some 140,000 clones, about 80% found once. The sequence was collected from a woman between 55 and 75 years old with acute or convalescent COVID-19. This chain joins TRBV29-1 and TRBJ1-2, with TRBD1 matching 8 bases. Sequenced: peripheral blood. The CDR3 DNA reads TGCAGCGCAGGTACCGGGACAGGTTATGGCTACACCTTC. Its translation: CSAGTGTGYGYTF.